This entry lists 20 T cell receptor beta chains sequenced from one sample in a study of blood T cell repertoires in COVID-19. The data were produced by immunoSEQ multiplex PCR, yet TCRdb's version contains in-frame clones alone and is incomplete. Among some 200,000 clones listed, around nine tenths were seen once. What was sequenced was peripheral blood. The receptors shown here come from a woman under 30 who had recovered from COVID-19.

This sequence joins TRBV7-9 and TRBJ1-3; D not certain. V was cut by 10 bases and J by 0 bases, with 4 bases left in between. The CDR3 has 11 residues. Germline V CDR1 and CDR2: SEHNR, FQNEAQ (reference sequence). The CDR3 DNA follows: TGTGCCACCAACTCTGGAAACACCATATATTTT. Translation gives CATNSGNTIYF.

The chain uses TRBV6-4 and TRBJ2-2; 7 bases are a match to TRBD2. The CDR3 has 16 amino acids. Germline CDR1 and CDR2: MRHNA and SNTAGT. V was pared by 8 bases and J by 1 base, with 10 bases of the junction left unmatched. The CDR3 DNA is TGTGCCAGCTCGAGACGGGCTAGCGGGAACACCGGGGAGCTGTTTTTT. Translation: CASSRRASGNTGELFF.

The chain couples TRBV19 to TRBJ2-5; D possibly corresponds to TRBD2 (6 bases). V was trimmed by 5 bases and J by 5 bases, leaving 18 bases between them. Germline V CDR1 and CDR2: LNHDA, SQIVND (reference sequence). The CDR3 sequence is 15 residues long. The CDR3 bases are TGTGCCAGTAGTCCTTCGGGACTCTTCGTGGAGACCCAGTACTTC. This gives the protein CASSPSGLFVETQYF. Looking up the rest from reference TRBV19 and TRBJ2-5 gives the full variable domain: DGGITQSPKYLFRKEGQNVTLSCEQNLNHDAMYWYRQDPGQGLRLIYYSQIVNDFQKGDIAEGYSVSREKKESFPLTVTSAQKNPTAFYLCASSPSGLFVETQYFGPGTRLLVL.

The chain uses TRBV5-8 and TRBJ2-2; 7 bases are a match to TRBD1. V lost 6 bases to trimming and J lost 5 bases; unmatched junction nucleotides: 7. The length of the CDR3 is 14 residues. The germline V gene encodes CDR1 SGHTS and CDR2 YDEGEE. CDR3: CASTDRVQTGELFF. DNA of the CDR3: TGTGCCAGCACCGACAGGGTTCAAACCGGGGAGCTGTTTTTT.

This clone was observed once. The V gene is TRBV4-3, the J gene TRBJ1-5; 8 bases line up with TRBD1. The CDR3 runs 15 residues. The junction had 4 bases not matched to a gene; V was cut back by 0 bases and J by 6 bases. Germline V CDR1 and CDR2: LGHNA, YSLEER. The DNA of the CDR3 is TGCGCCAGCAGCCAAGAGGGGACAGGCGCTCAGCCCCAGCATTTT. This gives the protein CASSQEGTGAQPQHF.

The J gene is TRBJ2-7, the V gene TRBV4-1; 11 positions agree with TRBD2. The trim removed 4 bases at V and 6 bases at J, leaving 8 bases unmatched. From germline, CDR1 is MGHRA and CDR2 YSYEKL. This CDR3 is 15 amino acids long. The CDR3 loop is CASSPLAGGWGEQYV. The CDR3 DNA reads TGCGCCAGCAGCCCTCTAGCGGGAGGCTGGGGCGAGCAGTACGTC.

This chain joins TRBV13 and TRBJ1-6; unclear D gene. The CDR3 is made up of 13 amino acids. Germline CDR1 and CDR2: PRHDT and FYEKMQ (reference sequence). Trimming took off 1 base at V and 7 bases at J, with 5 bases between the two ends. In DNA, the CDR3 is TGTGCCAGCAGCTTAGAGCCCAATTCACCCCTCCACTTT. This sequence encodes CASSLEPNSPLHF.

The chain employs TRBV7-2 and TRBJ2-5; D is possibly TRBD2 (7 bases). Germline V gives CDR1 SGHTA, CDR2 FQGNSA. V lost 2 bases and J 4 bases, leaving 20 bases between the germline ends. CDR3 length: 17 residues. The CDR3 coding sequence is TGTGCCAGCAGCTTATTCCGCGGGGGCTCGGGGGTAGAGACCCAGTACTTC. This gives the protein CASSLFRGGSGVETQYF.

This clone appeared a single time. A read error may produce the germline difference seen at one junction end. V usage is TRBV4-3 and J usage is TRBJ2-4; D perhaps matches TRBD1 (5 bases). The CDR3 extends over 14 amino acids. The germline CDR1 and CDR2 sequences are LGHNA and YSLEER. CDR3 in DNA: TGCGCCAGCAGCCAAGATGTCGAGTCGACAGACACGTCCTTC. This sequence encodes CASSQDVESTDTSF.

The chain carries TRBV13 and TRBJ1-5; 7 nucleotides match TRBD1. The CDR3 has 17 amino acids. Germline V lookup: CDR1 PRHDT, CDR2 FYEKMQ (reference sequence). V lost 4 bases, J lost 3 bases, and 12 bases stayed unmatched. This CDR3 is CASSSKDKGANNQPQHF. The CDR3 DNA reads TGTGCCAGCAGCTCGAAAGATAAGGGGGCGAACAATCAGCCCCAGCATTTT.

The chain links TRBV19 to TRBJ2-7; TRBD2 agrees at 11 bases. Germline assignment: CDR1 LNHDA and CDR2 SQIVND (reference sequence). This CDR3 spans 18 amino acids. The V segment lost 3 bases and the J segment 3 bases; nucleotides outside the gene matches: 13. CDR3 in DNA: TGTGCCAGTAGTATTCAGTCCCTCACTAGCGGGGGACGCTACGAGCAGTACTTC. This gives the protein CASSIQSLTSGGRYEQYF.

The V gene is TRBV7-6, the J gene TRBJ2-1; the D gene is possibly TRBD2 (6 bases). CDR3 length equals 15 residues. V lost 0 bases and J lost 4, with 10 bases in between. CDR1 is SGHVS and CDR2 is FNYEAQ in the germline V gene. DNA for the CDR3: TGTGCCAGCAGCTTAGCGGGGGGAAATTACAATGAGCAGTTCTTC. Protein product: CASSLAGGNYNEQFF.

The chain has TRBV6-5 and TRBJ1-5; no definite D call. V lost 0 bases and J 6 bases, leaving 12 bases between the germline ends. The CDR3 length is 15 residues. CDR1 is MNHEY and CDR2 is SVGAGI in the germline V gene. CDR3 sequence: CASSYSSGSVQPQHF. The CDR3 DNA follows: TGTGCCAGCAGTTACTCCTCCGGGTCGGTTCAGCCCCAGCATTTT.

The chain carries TRBV11-2 and TRBJ1-2; TRBD1 matches 10 bases. With 5 bases clipped from V and 6 bases from J, the junction kept 3 bases outside the gene matches. From germline, CDR1 is SGHAT and CDR2 FQNNGV. This CDR3 spans 13 amino acids. The CDR3 reads CASSLGTGDGYTF. The CDR3 coding sequence is TGTGCCAGCAGCCTCGGGACAGGGGATGGCTACACCTTC.

The CDR3: CASSDQGVWEKLFF. Here the CDR3 DNA reads TGTGCCAGCAGTGACCAGGGGGTGTGGGAAAAACTGTTTTTT. The chain uses TRBV6-1 and TRBJ1-4, with 7 bases that match TRBD1. Germline V gene data show CDR1 as MNHNS and CDR2 as SASEGT. V shed 3 bases, J shed 8 bases, and the junction held 6 bases outside the gene matches. The CDR3 spans 14 residues.

The chain is built from TRBV18 and TRBJ2-2; D not certain. The germline V gene encodes CDR1 KGHSH and CDR2 LQKENI. The CDR3 sequence is 14 residues long. The V gene lost 2 bases and the J gene lost 2 bases, with 6 bases spanning the gap. The CDR3 DNA reads as TGTGCCAGCTCACCATCGCGAAACACCGGGGAGCTGTTTTTT. It specifies CASSPSRNTGELFF.

The rearrangement uses TRBV5-1 and TRBJ1-1; D is undetermined. V was trimmed by 4 bases and J by 1 base, leaving 11 bases between them. Germline V gene lookup returns CDR1 SGHRS and CDR2 YFSETQ. The CDR3 is 14 amino acids. The CDR3 region has the DNA TGCGCCAGCAGCGCCTTCCGGGGGAACACTGAAGCTTTCTTT. Translated, it gives CASSAFRGNTEAFF. Full variable domain (outside the CDR3, taken from reference TRBV5-1 and TRBJ1-1): KAGVTQTPRYLIKTRGQQVTLSCSPISGHRSVSWYQQTPGQGLQFLFEYFSETQRNKGNFPGRFSGRQFSNSRSEMNVSTLELGDSALYLCASSAFRGNTEAFFGQGTRLTVV.

This clone was recorded a few times. This chain links TRBV6-6 with TRBJ2-7; D perhaps matches TRBD2 (6 bases). This CDR3 spans 14 amino acids. The germline gives CDR1 MNHNY, CDR2 SVGAGI (reference sequence). Trimming left V 5 bases short and J 4 bases short, with 15 bases between. CDR3 DNA: TGTGCCAGCAGTCGGTTAGCGGTTGGATACGAGCAGTACGTC. Amino acids: CASSRLAVGYEQYV.

V is TRBV19 and J is TRBJ1-2; D perhaps matches TRBD1 (6 bases). The CDR3 runs to 15 residues. The germline V gene encodes CDR1 LNHDA and CDR2 SQIVND (reference sequence). V was cut by 5 bases and J by 4 bases, with 17 bases left in between. CDR3 sequence reads: CASSPSGTLGYGYTF. The CDR3 DNA reads as TGTGCCAGTAGTCCTTCCGGGACACTGGGCTATGGCTACACCTTC.

This chain uses TRBV9 with TRBJ2-2, with 8 bases fitting TRBD1. Germline V CDR1 and CDR2: SGDLS, YYNGEE. The CDR3 runs to 16 residues. V was pared by 4 bases and J by 7 bases, with 12 bases of the junction left unmatched. DNA for the CDR3: TGTGCCAGCAGCCCACGGCCAGGGGGCGCGGGCGGGGAGCTGTTTTTT. It specifies CASSPRPGGAGGELFF.